These T cell receptor beta chains were read from a single sample in a study of regulatory T cells in long-lasting Graves disease. TCRdb re-derived calls from the multiplex PCR reads in MiXCR, one entry per CDR3 protein. The data hold some 400,000 distinct CDR3 sequences, with about 15% observed a single time. This sample was shared with a second study, whose subject was T cells in Graves' hyperthyroidism and ophthalmopathy.

The sequenced sample was peripheral blood mononuclear cells (PBMCs), obtained at new diagnosis, from a patient treated with antithyroid drugs. These receptors all stem from a woman aged 25 to 39 with Graves disease. Each CDR3 is given with its conserved first and last residue. Fields, in order: clone size, J gene, D gene, V gene, CDR3 DNA, CDR3 protein. The D gene is left open where the match is weak. Only part of the rows carry a size: once, few, many, or a class if the clone is expanded.

clone_size: many; j_call: TRBJ1-5; d_call: -; v_call: TRBV24-1; cdr3_nt: TGTGCCACCAGTGATCCTGGACAGAATCAGCCCCAGCATTTT; cdr3_aa: CATSDPGQNQPQHF
clone_size: few; j_call: TRBJ1-5; d_call: -; v_call: TRBV10-2; cdr3_nt: TGCGCCAGCAGCCGAGGCTGGGACAACAATCAGCCCCAGCATTTT; cdr3_aa: CASSRGWDNNQPQHF
clone_size: many; j_call: TRBJ2-2; d_call: TRBD2; v_call: TRBV28; cdr3_nt: TGTGCCAGCAGTAAAGACCCGACTAGCGGGACACCCACCAGTCCAGGGGAGCTGTTTTTT; cdr3_aa: CASSKDPTSGTPTSPGELFF
clone_size: many; j_call: TRBJ1-4; d_call: -; v_call: TRBV9; cdr3_nt: TGTGCCAGCAGCATGAGAGGTGAAAGGGAGAATGAAAAACTGTTTTTT; cdr3_aa: CASSMRGERENEKLFF
clone_size: -; j_call: TRBJ2-3; d_call: TRBD2; v_call: TRBV5-1; cdr3_nt: TGCGCCAGCAGCCCACTGCCCCGACTAGCGGGAGTCGTGGGGGAGTGGGATACGCAGTATTTT; cdr3_aa: CASSPLPRLAGVVGEWDTQYF
clone_size: many; j_call: TRBJ2-2; d_call: TRBD2; v_call: TRBV11-3; cdr3_nt: TGTGCCAGCAGCTTAGATCGATGGCTAGCGGGAGCCTCGAACACCGGGGAGCTGTTTTTT; cdr3_aa: CASSLDRWLAGASNTGELFF
clone_size: many; j_call: TRBJ1-1; d_call: TRBD1; v_call: TRBV18; cdr3_nt: TGTGCCAGCTCATCGCATTCACAGGGGCACACTGAAGCTTTCTTT; cdr3_aa: CASSSHSQGHTEAFF
clone_size: many; j_call: TRBJ1-2; d_call: -; v_call: TRBV24-1; cdr3_nt: TGTGCCACCGGGGACAACTATGGCTACACCTTC; cdr3_aa: CATGDNYGYTF
clone_size: many; j_call: TRBJ2-5; d_call: TRBD2; v_call: TRBV12-3/TRBV12-4; cdr3_nt: TGTGCCAGCAGTCTTAGCGGGAGCACCCCGGCGGAGACCCAGTACTTC; cdr3_aa: CASSLSGSTPAETQYF
clone_size: many; j_call: TRBJ1-2; d_call: -; v_call: TRBV20-1; cdr3_nt: TGCAGTGCCCAGGGCGGCAGGCGATCGAACTATGGCTACACCTTC; cdr3_aa: CSAQGGRRSNYGYTF
clone_size: -; j_call: TRBJ2-4; d_call: -; v_call: TRBV29-1; cdr3_nt: TGCAGCGCCGTACAGGGCCACGAGCAGTGCTTC; cdr3_aa: CSAVQGHEQCF
clone_size: -; j_call: TRBJ2-1; d_call: -; v_call: TRBV6-1; cdr3_nt: TGTGCCAGCACCCCTTGCACCTACAATGAGCAGTTCTTC; cdr3_aa: CASTPCTYNEQFF
clone_size: many; j_call: TRBJ2-7; d_call: -; v_call: TRBV7-3; cdr3_nt: TGTGCCAGCAGCTTAGAAGTAGGACACGAGCAGTACTTC; cdr3_aa: CASSLEVGHEQYF
clone_size: -; j_call: TRBJ2-1; d_call: TRBD2; v_call: TRBV18; cdr3_nt: TGTGCCAGCCGATCTAGCGGGACCAATGAGCAGTTCTTC; cdr3_aa: CASRSSGTNEQFF
clone_size: few; j_call: TRBJ2-1; d_call: -; v_call: TRBV24-1; cdr3_nt: TGTGCCACCAGTGATACTAGCCGGACCGCGCAGTTCTTC; cdr3_aa: CATSDTSRTAQFF
clone_size: -; j_call: TRBJ2-3; d_call: TRBD1; v_call: TRBV9; cdr3_nt: TGTGCCAGCCGGGACAGAAGCACAGATACGCAGTATTTT; cdr3_aa: CASRDRSTDTQYF
clone_size: many; j_call: TRBJ2-3; d_call: TRBD2; v_call: TRBV11-2; cdr3_nt: TGTGCCAGCAGCTCTGGACTAGCGGGCACAGATACGCAGTATTTT; cdr3_aa: CASSSGLAGTDTQYF
clone_size: -; j_call: TRBJ2-1; d_call: -; v_call: TRBV9; cdr3_nt: TGTGCCAGCAGCCGAGAGGGAGAGGTGGGCGATGAGCAGTTCTTC; cdr3_aa: CASSREGEVGDEQFF
clone_size: many; j_call: TRBJ2-1; d_call: -; v_call: TRBV7-7; cdr3_nt: TGTGCTAGCAGCTCTCGAGAGCTTAACAATGAGCAGTTCTTC; cdr3_aa: CASSSRELNNEQFF
clone_size: many; j_call: TRBJ2-7; d_call: TRBD1; v_call: TRBV3-1; cdr3_nt: TGTGCCAGCAGCCAAGACTACCCCGGGACAGGAATTTCCTACGAGCAGTACTTC; cdr3_aa: CASSQDYPGTGISYEQYF
clone_size: many; j_call: TRBJ2-6; d_call: TRBD2; v_call: TRBV15; cdr3_nt: TGTGCCACCAGCAGAGGCGGGAGGTTTGGGGCCAACGTCCTGACTTTC; cdr3_aa: CATSRGGRFGANVLTF
clone_size: many; j_call: TRBJ2-1; d_call: -; v_call: TRBV6-1; cdr3_nt: TGTGCCAGCAGTCCCCTCAGGTACACCTTCTACAATGAGCAGTTCTTC; cdr3_aa: CASSPLRYTFYNEQFF
clone_size: few; j_call: TRBJ1-6; d_call: -; v_call: TRBV27; cdr3_nt: TGTGCCAGCAGTTTTCAGCTCGGCTCACCCCTCCACTTT; cdr3_aa: CASSFQLGSPLHF
clone_size: few; j_call: TRBJ1-4; d_call: -; v_call: TRBV7-2; cdr3_nt: TGTGCCAGCAGCCGCGGGCGGGAAAATGAAAAACTGTTTTTT; cdr3_aa: CASSRGRENEKLFF
clone_size: -; j_call: TRBJ1-2; d_call: TRBD1; v_call: TRBV5-1; cdr3_nt: TGCGCCAGCAGCCCGGGGGACAGAGCCAACTATGGCTACACCTTC; cdr3_aa: CASSPGDRANYGYTF
clone_size: -; j_call: TRBJ2-1; d_call: TRBD2; v_call: TRBV5-1; cdr3_nt: TGCGCCAGCAGCCAAATGGGAAAAGGGGCGGGAGGAGGAAATGAGCAGTTCTTC; cdr3_aa: CASSQMGKGAGGGNEQFF
clone_size: many; j_call: TRBJ1-1; d_call: TRBD1; v_call: TRBV12-3/TRBV12-4; cdr3_nt: TGTGCCACACTCAAAGCGTTCCGGGACAGGGGGCCGACTGAAGCTTTCTTT; cdr3_aa: CATLKAFRDRGPTEAFF
clone_size: once; j_call: TRBJ2-5; d_call: TRBD2; v_call: TRBV27; cdr3_nt: TGTGCCAGCAGGGGTTCCCTAGCGGGAGCGGGAGAGACCCAGTACTTC; cdr3_aa: CASRGSLAGAGETQYF
clone_size: -; j_call: TRBJ1-3; d_call: -; v_call: TRBV18; cdr3_nt: TGTGCCAGCTCATCTTATCAGGGAAAGGGCGGAAACACCATATATTTT; cdr3_aa: CASSSYQGKGGNTIYF